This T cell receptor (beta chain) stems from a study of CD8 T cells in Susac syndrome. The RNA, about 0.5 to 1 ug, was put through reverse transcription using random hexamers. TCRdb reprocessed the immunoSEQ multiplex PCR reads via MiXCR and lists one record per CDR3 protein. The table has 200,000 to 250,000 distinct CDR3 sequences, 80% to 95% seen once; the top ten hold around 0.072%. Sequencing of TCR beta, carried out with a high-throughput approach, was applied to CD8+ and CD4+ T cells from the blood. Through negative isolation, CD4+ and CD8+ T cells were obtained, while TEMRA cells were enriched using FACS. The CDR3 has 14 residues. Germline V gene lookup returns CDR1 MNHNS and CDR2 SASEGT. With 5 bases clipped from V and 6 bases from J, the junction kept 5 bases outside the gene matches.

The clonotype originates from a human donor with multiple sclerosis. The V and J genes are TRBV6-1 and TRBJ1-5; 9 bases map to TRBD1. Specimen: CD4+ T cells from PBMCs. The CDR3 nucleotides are TGTGCCAGCAGTAGGACAGGGGAAGGTCAGCCCCAGCATTTT. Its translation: CASSRTGEGQPQHF.